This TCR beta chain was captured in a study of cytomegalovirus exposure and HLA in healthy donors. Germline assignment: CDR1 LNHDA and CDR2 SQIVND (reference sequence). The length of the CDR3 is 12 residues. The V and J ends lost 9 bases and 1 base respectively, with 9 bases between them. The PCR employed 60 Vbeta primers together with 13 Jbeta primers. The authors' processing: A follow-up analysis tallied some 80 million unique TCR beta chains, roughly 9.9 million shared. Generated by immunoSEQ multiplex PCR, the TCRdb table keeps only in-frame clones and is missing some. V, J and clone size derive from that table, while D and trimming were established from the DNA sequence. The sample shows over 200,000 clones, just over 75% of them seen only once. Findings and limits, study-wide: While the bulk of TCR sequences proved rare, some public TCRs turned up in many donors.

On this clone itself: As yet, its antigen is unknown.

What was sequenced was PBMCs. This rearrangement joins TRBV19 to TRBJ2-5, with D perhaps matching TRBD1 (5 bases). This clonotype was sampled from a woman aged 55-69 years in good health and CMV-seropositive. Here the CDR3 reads CASAGFQETQYF. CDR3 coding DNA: TGTGCCAGCGCAGGGTTCCAAGAGACCCAGTACTTC.